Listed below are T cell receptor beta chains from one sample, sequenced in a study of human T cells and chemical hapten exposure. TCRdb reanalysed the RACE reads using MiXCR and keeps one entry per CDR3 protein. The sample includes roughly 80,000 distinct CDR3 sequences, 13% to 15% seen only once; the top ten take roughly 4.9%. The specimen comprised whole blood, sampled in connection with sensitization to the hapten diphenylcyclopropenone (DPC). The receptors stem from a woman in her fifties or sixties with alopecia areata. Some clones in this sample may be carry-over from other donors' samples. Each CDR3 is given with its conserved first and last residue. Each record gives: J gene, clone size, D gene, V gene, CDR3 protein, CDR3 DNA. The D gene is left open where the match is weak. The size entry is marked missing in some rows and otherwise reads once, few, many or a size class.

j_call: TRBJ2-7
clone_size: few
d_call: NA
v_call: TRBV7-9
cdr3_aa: CASSLGPPNEQYF
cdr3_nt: TGTGCCAGCAGCTTAGGACCCCCGAACGAGCAGTACTTC

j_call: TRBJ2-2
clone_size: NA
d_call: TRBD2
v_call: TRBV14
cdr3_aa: CASSHPAGLAGELFF
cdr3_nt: TGTGCCAGCAGCCACCCCGCGGGACTAGCCGGGGAGCTGTTTTTT

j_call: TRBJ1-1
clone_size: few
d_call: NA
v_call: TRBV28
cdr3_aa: CATGGARGLAFF
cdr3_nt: TGTGCCACCGGGGGGGCCAGGGGTTTGGCTTTCTTT

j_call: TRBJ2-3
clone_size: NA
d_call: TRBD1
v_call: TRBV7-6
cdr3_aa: CASSPRQGARTDTQYF
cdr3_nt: TGTGCCAGCAGCCCGCGACAGGGGGCGCGCACAGATACGCAGTATTTT

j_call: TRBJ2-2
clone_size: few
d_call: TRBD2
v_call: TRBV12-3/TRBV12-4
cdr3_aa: CASSLEALPSGGWELFF
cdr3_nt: TGTGCCAGCAGTTTAGAGGCCCTCCCTAGCGGGGGGTGGGAGCTGTTTTTT

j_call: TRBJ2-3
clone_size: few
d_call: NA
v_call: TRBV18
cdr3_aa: CASSRQNQGDLATTQYF
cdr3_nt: TGTGCCAGCTCCCGTCAAAACCAGGGAGATTTGGCGACGACGCAGTATTTT

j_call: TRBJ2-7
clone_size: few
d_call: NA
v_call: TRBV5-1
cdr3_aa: CASSWRTGGPYEQYF
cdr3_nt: TGCGCCAGCAGCTGGCGGACTGGCGGTCCCTACGAGCAGTACTTC

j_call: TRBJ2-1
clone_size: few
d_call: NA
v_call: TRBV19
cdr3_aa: CASSTGQRVYNEQFF
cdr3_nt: TGTGCCAGTAGTACCGGACAGAGAGTATACAATGAGCAGTTCTTC

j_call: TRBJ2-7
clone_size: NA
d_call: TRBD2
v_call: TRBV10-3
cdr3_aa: CAISTRRGNEQYF
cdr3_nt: TGTGCCATCAGTACCCGGCGGGGGAACGAGCAGTACTTC

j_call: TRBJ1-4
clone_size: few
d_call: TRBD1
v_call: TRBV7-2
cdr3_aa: CASSRQGMNEKLFF
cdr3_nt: TGTGCCAGCAGTAGACAGGGGATGAATGAAAAACTGTTTTTT

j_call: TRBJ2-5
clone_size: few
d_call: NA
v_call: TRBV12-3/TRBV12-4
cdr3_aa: CASSGGTQYF
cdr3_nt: TGTGCCAGCAGTGGCGGGACCCAGTACTTC

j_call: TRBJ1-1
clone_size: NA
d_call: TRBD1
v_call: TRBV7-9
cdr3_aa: CASSWNDRGTEAFF
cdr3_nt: TGTGCCAGCAGCTGGAATGACAGGGGGACTGAAGCTTTCTTT

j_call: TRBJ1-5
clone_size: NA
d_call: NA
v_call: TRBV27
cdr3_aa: CASSSRTVSNQPQHF
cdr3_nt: TGTGCCAGCAGCTCGCGGACAGTAAGCAATCAGCCCCAGCATTTT

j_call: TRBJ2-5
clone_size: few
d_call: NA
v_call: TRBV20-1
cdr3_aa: CSAKLSQETQYF
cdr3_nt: TGCAGTGCTAAGCTGAGCCAAGAGACCCAGTACTTC

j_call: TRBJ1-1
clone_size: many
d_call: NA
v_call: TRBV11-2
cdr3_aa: CASSLQQTEAFF
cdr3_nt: TGTGCCAGCAGTTTACAGCAGACTGAAGCTTTCTTT

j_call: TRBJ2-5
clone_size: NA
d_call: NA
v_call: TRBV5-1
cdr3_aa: CASSLVVEETQYF
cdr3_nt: TGCGCCAGCAGCTTGGTTGTAGAAGAGACCCAGTACTTC

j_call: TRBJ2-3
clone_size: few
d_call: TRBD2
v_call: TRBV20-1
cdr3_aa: CSARDRVGLATDTQYF
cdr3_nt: TGCAGTGCTAGAGACCGAGTGGGACTAGCAACAGATACGCAGTATTTT

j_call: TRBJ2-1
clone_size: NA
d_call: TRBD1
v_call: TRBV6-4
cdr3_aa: CASKLTGGVHNEQFF
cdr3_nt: TGTGCCAGCAAACTGACAGGGGGCGTCCACAATGAGCAGTTCTTC

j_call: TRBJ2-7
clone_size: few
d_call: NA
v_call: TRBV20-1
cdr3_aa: CSARDIELSYEQYF
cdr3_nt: TGCAGTGCTAGAGATATCGAACTATCCTACGAGCAGTACTTC

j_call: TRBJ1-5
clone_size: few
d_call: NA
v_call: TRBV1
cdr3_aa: CTSKPQHF
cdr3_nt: TGCACCAGCAAGCCCCAGCATTTT

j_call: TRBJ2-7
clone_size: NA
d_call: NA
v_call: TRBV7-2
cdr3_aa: CASSLAGRDARWEQYF
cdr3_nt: TGTGCCAGCAGCTTAGCTGGAAGGGACGCTCGATGGGAGCAGTACTTC

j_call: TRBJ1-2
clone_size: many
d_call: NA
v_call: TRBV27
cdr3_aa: CASSPTGRGYTF
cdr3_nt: TGTGCCAGCAGTCCGACAGGTCGTGGCTACACCTTC

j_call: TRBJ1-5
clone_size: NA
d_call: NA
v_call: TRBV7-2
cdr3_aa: CASSLVVNSNQPQHF
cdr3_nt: TGTGCCAGCAGCTTAGTTGTGAATAGCAATCAGCCCCAGCATTTT

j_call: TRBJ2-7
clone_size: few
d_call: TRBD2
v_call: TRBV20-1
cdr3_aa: CSARATSGGSYEQYF
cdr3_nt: TGCAGTGCTAGAGCGACTAGCGGGGGCTCCTACGAGCAGTACTTC

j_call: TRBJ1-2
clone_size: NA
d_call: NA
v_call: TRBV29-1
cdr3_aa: CSVIDYGYTF
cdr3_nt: TGCAGCGTCATAGACTATGGCTACACCTTC

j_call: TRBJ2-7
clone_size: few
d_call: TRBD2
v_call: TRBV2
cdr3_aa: CASSLAGGSSYEQYF
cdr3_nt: TGTGCCAGCAGTTTAGCGGGAGGGTCGTCCTACGAGCAGTACTTC